This T cell receptor beta chain was observed in a study of blood T cell repertoires in COVID-19. Across the whole study: Sources were T cells, B-cell-depleted T cells, or PBMCs; the material itself was cDNA or gDNA.

Profiling relied on immunoSEQ multiplex PCR, and the TCRdb table lists in-frame clones only, not all of them. In the table there are about 130,000 clones, about 85% of which are singletons. This CDR3 has 12 amino acids. Trimming left V 4 bases short and J 6 bases short, with 10 bases between. CDR1 and CDR2 from the germline V gene are SGHAT and FQDESV (reference sequence). The receptor comes from a woman aged 80 or over with acute or convalescent COVID-19. The sequenced sample consisted of peripheral blood. The rearrangement uses TRBV11-1 and TRBJ2-7, with TRBD1 as a possible D gene (6 bases). In DNA form, the CDR3 reads TGTGCCAGCAGCTCACAGGGTTTCGAGCAGTACTTC. Protein sequence: CASSSQGFEQYF.